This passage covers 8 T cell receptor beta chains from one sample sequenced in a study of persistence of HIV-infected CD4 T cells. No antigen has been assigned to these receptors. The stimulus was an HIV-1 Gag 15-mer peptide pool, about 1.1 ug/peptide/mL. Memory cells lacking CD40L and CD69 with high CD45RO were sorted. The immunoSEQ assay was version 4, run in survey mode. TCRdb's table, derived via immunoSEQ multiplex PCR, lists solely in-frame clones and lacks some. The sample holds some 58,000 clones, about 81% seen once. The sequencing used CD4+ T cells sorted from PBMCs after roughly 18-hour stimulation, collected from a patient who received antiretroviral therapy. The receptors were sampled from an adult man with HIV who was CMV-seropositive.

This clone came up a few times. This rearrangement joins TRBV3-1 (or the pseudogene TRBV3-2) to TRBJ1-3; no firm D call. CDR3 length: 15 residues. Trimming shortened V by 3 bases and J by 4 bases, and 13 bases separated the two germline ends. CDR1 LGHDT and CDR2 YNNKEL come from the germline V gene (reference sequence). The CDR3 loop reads CASSQGPGGGNTIYF. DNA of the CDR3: TGTGCCAGCAGCCAGGGTCCGGGCGGGGGAAACACCATATATTTT.

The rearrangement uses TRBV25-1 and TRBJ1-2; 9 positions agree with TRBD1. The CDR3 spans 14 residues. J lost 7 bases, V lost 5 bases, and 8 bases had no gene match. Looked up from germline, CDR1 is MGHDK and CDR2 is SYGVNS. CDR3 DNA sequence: TGTGCCAGCAGTTTTGCCGGGACAGGGCCTGGCTACACCTTC. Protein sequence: CASSFAGTGPGYTF.

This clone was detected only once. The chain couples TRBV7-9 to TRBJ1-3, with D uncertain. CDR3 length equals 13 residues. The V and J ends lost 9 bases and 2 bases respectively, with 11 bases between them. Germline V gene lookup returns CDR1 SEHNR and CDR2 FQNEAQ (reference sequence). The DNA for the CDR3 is TGTGCCAGTTCCGGGGAGGCTGGAAACACCATATATTTT. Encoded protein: CASSGEAGNTIYF.

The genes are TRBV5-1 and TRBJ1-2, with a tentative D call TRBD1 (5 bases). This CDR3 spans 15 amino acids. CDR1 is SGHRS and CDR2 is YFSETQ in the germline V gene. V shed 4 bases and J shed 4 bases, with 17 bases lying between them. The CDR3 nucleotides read TGCGCCAGCAGCCCGGAAGGCAGGGCCTCCTATGGCTACACCTTC. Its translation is CASSPEGRASYGYTF.

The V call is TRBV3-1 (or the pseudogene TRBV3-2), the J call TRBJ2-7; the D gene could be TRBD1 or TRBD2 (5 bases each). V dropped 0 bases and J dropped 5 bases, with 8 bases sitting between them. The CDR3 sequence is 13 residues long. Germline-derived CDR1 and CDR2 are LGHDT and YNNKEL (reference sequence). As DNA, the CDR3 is TGTGCCAGCAGCCAAGAGGGACGGAACGAGCAGTACTTC. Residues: CASSQEGRNEQYF.

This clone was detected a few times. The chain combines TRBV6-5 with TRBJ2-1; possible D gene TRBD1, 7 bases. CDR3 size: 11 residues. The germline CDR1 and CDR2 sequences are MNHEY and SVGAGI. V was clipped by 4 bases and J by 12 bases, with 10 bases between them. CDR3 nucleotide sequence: TGTGCCAGCAGTTTCCAGGGGGGGCAGTTCTTC. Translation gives CASSFQGGQFF.

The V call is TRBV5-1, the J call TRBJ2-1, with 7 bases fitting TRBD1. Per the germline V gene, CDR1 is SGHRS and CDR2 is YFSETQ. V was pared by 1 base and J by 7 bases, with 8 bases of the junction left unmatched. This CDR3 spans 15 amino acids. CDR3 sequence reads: CASSLLGDSLNEQFF. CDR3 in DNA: TGCGCCAGCAGCTTGCTCGGGGACAGTTTAAATGAGCAGTTCTTC.

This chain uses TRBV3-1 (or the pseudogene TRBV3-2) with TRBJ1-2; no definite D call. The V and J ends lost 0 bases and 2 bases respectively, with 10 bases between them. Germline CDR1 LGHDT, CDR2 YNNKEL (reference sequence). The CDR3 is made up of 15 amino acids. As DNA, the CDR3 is TGTGCCAGCAGCCAAGAAGGGTCCGGGAACTATGGCTACACCTTC. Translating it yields CASSQEGSGNYGYTF.